This TCR beta chain was sequenced during a study of beta chain features in type 1 diabetes. Study results and limitations: A moderate, significant TCRB CDR3 shortening appeared in type 1 diabetes across four CD4+ subsets.

Expressed TCRB transcripts were sequenced because the isolated RNA had all been reverse transcribed beforehand. Data came from immunoSEQ multiplex PCR; TCRdb stores just in-frame clones and leaves some out. This sample yields 200,000 to 250,000 clones, of which 14% are seen a single time; about 0.018% belongs to the top ten. As to this clone: The antigen remains undetermined.

Specimen: naive CD4+ T cells from blood. This receptor was taken from a young man with type 1 diabetes.

The CDR3 nucleotides read TGCGCCAGCAGACCAGGGGATATGAACACTGAAGCTTTCTTT. It yields the protein CASRPGDMNTEAFF. The J gene is TRBJ1-1, the V gene TRBV5-1; D perhaps matches TRBD1 (6 bases). Germline CDR1 SGHRS, CDR2 YFSETQ. The CDR3 contains 14 residues. Trimming pared 5 bases from V and 0 bases from J, leaving 11 bases between.